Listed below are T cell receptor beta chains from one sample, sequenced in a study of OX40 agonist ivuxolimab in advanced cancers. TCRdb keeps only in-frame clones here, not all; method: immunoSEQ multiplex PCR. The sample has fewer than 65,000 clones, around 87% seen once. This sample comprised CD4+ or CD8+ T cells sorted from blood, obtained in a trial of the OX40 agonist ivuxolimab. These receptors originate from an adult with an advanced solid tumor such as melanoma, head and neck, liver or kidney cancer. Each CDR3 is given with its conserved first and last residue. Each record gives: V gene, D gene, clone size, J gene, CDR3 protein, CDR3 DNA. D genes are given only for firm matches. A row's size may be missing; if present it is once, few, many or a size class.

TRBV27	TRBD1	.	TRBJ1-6	CASSLKSTGSESPLHF	TGTGCCAGCAGTCTTAAATCGACAGGGTCGGAATCACCCCTCCACTTT
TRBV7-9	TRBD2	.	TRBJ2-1	CASSLFLTSRYNEQFF	TGTGCCAGCAGCTTATTCCTGACTAGCCGATACAATGAGCAGTTCTTC
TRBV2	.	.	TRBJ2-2	CASSERTGAFGELFF	TGTGCCAGCAGTGAGAGGACGGGGGCGTTCGGGGAGCTGTTTTTT
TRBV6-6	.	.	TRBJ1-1	CASSVRNTEAFF	TGTGCCAGCAGTGTGAGGAACACTGAAGCTTTCTTT
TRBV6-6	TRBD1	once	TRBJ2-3	CASRGQGAGTQYF	TGTGCCAGCAGAGGACAGGGGGCAGGTACGCAGTATTTT
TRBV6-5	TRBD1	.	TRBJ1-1	CASSYGRGLGEAFF	TGTGCCAGCAGTTACGGCAGGGGGCTTGGTGAAGCTTTCTTT
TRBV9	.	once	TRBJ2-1	CASSVDVGGYNEQFF	TGTGCCAGCAGCGTAGACGTGGGAGGCTACAATGAGCAGTTCTTC
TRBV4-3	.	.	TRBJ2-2	CASSHGRGTTGTGELFF	TGCGCCAGCAGCCATGGAAGGGGCACCACGGGCACCGGGGAGCTGTTTTTT
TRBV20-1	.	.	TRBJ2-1	CSAREYNEQFF	TGCAGTGCTCGGGAATACAATGAGCAGTTCTTC
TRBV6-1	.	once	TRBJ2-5	CASRAGGETQYF	TGTGCCAGCAGGGCCGGGGGAGAGACCCAGTACTTC
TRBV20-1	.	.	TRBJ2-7	CSALWEYEQYF	TGCAGTGCTTTATGGGAGTACGAGCAGTACTTC
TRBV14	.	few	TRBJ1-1	CASSQDAREAFF	TGTGCCAGCAGCCAAGATGCCAGGGAAGCTTTCTTT
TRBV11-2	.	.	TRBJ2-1	CASSLDRSNEQFF	TGTGCCAGCAGCTTAGACCGGAGCAATGAGCAGTTCTTC
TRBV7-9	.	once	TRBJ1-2	CASSPWTGEYGYTF	TGTGCCAGCAGCCCCTGGACGGGGGAATATGGCTACACCTTC
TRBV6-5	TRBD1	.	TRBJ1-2	CASSRTGTGGYTF	TGTGCCAGCAGCCGGACAGGGACCGGCGGCTACACCTTC
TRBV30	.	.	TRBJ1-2	CAWGTTGTSQGGYTF	TGTGCCTGGGGAACCACAGGGACCTCCCAGGGGGGCTACACCTTC
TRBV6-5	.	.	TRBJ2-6	CASSYIRPGANVLTF	TGTGCCAGCAGTTACATTCGTCCGGGGGCCAACGTCCTGACTTTC
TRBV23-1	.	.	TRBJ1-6	CASSQSGYRHHSYNSPLHF	TGCGCCAGCAGTCAATCGGGTTACAGGCACCACTCCTATAATTCACCCCTCCACTTT
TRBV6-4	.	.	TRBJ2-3	CASRGDESTDTQYF	TGTGCCAGCAGGGGAGACGAGAGCACAGATACGCAGTATTTT
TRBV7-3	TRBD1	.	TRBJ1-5	CASSLRTGAYNQPQHF	TGTGCCAGCAGCTTAAGGACAGGGGCCTACAATCAGCCCCAGCATTTT
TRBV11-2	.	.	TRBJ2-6	CASSFRHKLSGANVLTF	TGTGCCAGCAGCTTTAGGCATAAGCTTTCTGGGGCCAACGTCCTGACTTTC
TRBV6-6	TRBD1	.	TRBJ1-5	CASSSQDRGNQPQHF	TGTGCCAGCAGTTCCCAGGACAGGGGGAATCAGCCCCAGCATTTT
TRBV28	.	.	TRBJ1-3	CASSRAGLNSGNTIYF	TGTGCCAGCAGTAGGGCGGGACTGAACTCTGGAAACACCATATATTTT
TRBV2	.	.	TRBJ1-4	CASKAQLGEKLFF	TGTGCCAGCAAGGCTCAACTAGGTGAAAAACTGTTTTTT
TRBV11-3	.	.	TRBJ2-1	CASSLSSGFNNEQFF	TGTGCCAGCAGCCTCTCCAGCGGCTTTAACAATGAGCAGTTCTTC
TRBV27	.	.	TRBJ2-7	CATRANLSPEQYF	TGTGCCACCAGAGCTAACCTTAGTCCCGAGCAGTACTTC
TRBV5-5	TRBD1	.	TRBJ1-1	CASSNGQAAGTAFF	TGTGCCAGCAGCAATGGACAGGCGGCAGGGACGGCTTTCTTT
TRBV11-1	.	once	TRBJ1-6	CASSLFRGLSNSPLHF	TGTGCCAGCAGCCTCTTCCGCGGTCTGAGTAATTCACCCCTCCACTTT
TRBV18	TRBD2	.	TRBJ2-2	CASSREGTTELFF	TGTGCCAGCTCACGGGAGGGCACAACGGAGCTGTTTTTT
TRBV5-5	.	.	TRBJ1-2	CASSLGENYGYTF	TGTGCCAGCAGCTTGGGTGAGAACTATGGCTACACCTTC
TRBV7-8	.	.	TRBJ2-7	CASSKGQTYEQYF	TGTGCCAGCAGCAAGGGACAAACCTACGAGCAGTACTTC
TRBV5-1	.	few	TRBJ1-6	CASSLVRAGAGNSPLHF	TGCGCCAGCAGCTTGGTCCGGGCGGGGGCCGGTAATTCACCCCTCCACTTT
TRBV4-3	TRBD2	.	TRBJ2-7	CASSQEAQRGFEQYF	TGCGCCAGCAGCCAAGAAGCCCAGCGGGGTTTCGAGCAGTACTTC
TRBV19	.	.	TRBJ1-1	CASSIPTTPEAFF	TGTGCCAGTAGTATTCCTACGACCCCTGAAGCTTTCTTT
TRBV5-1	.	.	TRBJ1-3	CASSLATGTRNTIYF	TGCGCCAGCAGCTTGGCCACAGGGACACGAAACACCATATATTTT
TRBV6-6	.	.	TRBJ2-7	CASARGLNYEQYF	TGTGCCAGTGCCCGGGGCCTAAACTACGAGCAGTACTTC
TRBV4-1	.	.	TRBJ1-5	CASSQDPGTGKFNQPQHF	TGCGCCAGCAGCCAAGATCCGGGGACGGGGAAATTCAATCAGCCCCAGCATTTT
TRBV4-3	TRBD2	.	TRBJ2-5	CASSPLAGGQETQYF	TGCGCCAGCAGCCCCTTGGCGGGGGGGCAAGAGACCCAGTACTTC
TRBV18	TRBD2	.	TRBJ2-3	CASSPTYSGGRTDTQYF	TGTGCCAGCTCACCAACATATAGCGGGGGACGCACAGATACGCAGTATTTT
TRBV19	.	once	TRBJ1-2	CASSMASGSYGYTF	TGTGCCAGTAGTATGGCCTCGGGGTCCTATGGCTACACCTTC
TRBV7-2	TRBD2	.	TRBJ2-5	CASSLSLLAGGQETQYF	TGTGCCAGCAGCTTAAGTCTTCTAGCGGGGGGGCAAGAGACCCAGTACTTC
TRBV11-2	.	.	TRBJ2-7	CASSSGLSYEQYF	TGTGCCAGCAGCTCGGGACTTTCATACGAGCAGTACTTC
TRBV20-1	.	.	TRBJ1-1	CSAGTRAEAFF	TGCAGTGCTGGAACTAGAGCTGAAGCTTTCTTT
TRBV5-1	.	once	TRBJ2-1	CASSSVVTEQFF	TGCGCCAGCAGCTCCGTGGTGACTGAGCAGTTCTTC
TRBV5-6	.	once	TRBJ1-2	CASSLGTYGYTF	TGTGCCAGCAGCTTAGGGACCTATGGCTACACCTTC
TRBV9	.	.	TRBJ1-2	CASSAFYNQNYGYTF	TGTGCCAGCAGCGCCTTCTATAACCAGAACTATGGCTACACCTTC
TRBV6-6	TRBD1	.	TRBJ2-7	CASSPGQGAYEQYF	TGTGCCAGCAGCCCAGGACAGGGGGCCTACGAGCAGTACTTC
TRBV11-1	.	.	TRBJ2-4	CASSLERSGARNIQYF	TGTGCCAGCAGCTTAGAAAGATCAGGGGCGAGAAACATTCAGTACTTC
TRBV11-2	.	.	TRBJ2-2	CASSLDEGLQGTGELFF	TGTGCCAGCAGCTTAGATGAGGGCCTCCAGGGCACCGGGGAGCTGTTTTTT
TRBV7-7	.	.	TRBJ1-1	CASSKDRNTEAFF	TGTGCCAGCAGCAAGGACAGGAACACTGAAGCTTTCTTT